This T cell receptor beta chain derives from a study of T cell responses to AZD1222 COVID-19 vaccine. Comments on this clone: Its antigen remains unidentified.

Whole-study results and caveats: Increased Spike-specific TCR breadth and depth were observed after two AZD1222 doses. Vaccine-associated CD4 TCRs spanned spike, dominant at 160-218 and 743-854. The repertoires were collected only after the peak T cell response.

The V gene's germline CDR1 is MNHEY and CDR2 SVGEGT. The CDR3 spans 15 residues. Trimming cost V 2 bases and J 9 bases; bases outside gene matches: 7. Clones were read by immunoSEQ multiplex PCR, and TCRdb kept only the in-frame ones, dropping some. The sample includes approximately 150,000 clones, approximately 90% of them seen just once. The material sequenced was peripheral blood, taken on day 0 of MenACWY control vaccination. V is TRBV6-2 or TRBV6-3 and J is TRBJ2-1; 10 positions agree with TRBD2. The sequence came from an adult in good health. CDR3 region: CASSYGASGSTEQFF. The CDR3 DNA reads as TGTGCCAGCAGTTACGGGGCTAGCGGGAGCACTGAGCAGTTCTTC.